This T cell receptor beta chain was captured in a study of T cell responses to AZD1222 COVID-19 vaccine. General study results and limits: Breadth and depth of Spike-specific TCRs rose after two AZD1222 doses. Spike-wide coverage was observed for vaccine-associated CD4 TCRs, with dominant responses at 160-218 and 743-854.

For this clone: Its antigen is still unknown.

Profiled with immunoSEQ multiplex PCR; TCRdb holds only in-frame clones, not every one. The profile shows 150,000 to 200,000 clones, 90% of them singletons. CDR3 size: 18 residues. V lost 2 bases to trimming and J lost 0 bases; unmatched junction nucleotides: 8. Looked up from germline, CDR1 is LNHDA and CDR2 is SQIVND (reference sequence). The receptor was derived from an adult in good health. The chain links TRBV19 to TRBJ2-1; 9 nucleotides agree with TRBD2. The source was peripheral blood, collected on day 0 of AZD1222 vaccination. Here the CDR3 reads CASSIWLAGRSSYNEQFF. The CDR3 DNA sequence: TGTGCCAGTAGTATATGGCTAGCGGGGCGCAGCTCCTACAATGAGCAGTTCTTC.